What follows are 18 T cell receptor beta chains derived from one specimen sequenced in a study of CD8+ T cells in alopecia areata. RNA extraction was followed by reverse transcription into cDNA, which acted as the sequencing template. The data were produced by immunoSEQ multiplex PCR, yet TCRdb's version contains in-frame clones alone and is incomplete. Of about 23,000 clones in the sample, around 50% were seen once. The sequencing input was NKG2D-high CD8+ T cells sorted from blood. The receptors here all came from a human donor with alopecia areata.

The gene calls are TRBV29-1 and TRBJ2-5, with TRBD2 as a possible D gene (5 bases). Germline V gene data show CDR1 as SQVTM and CDR2 as ANQGSEA. The V end lost 7 bases, the J end lost 3 bases, and 15 bases lay between the germline ends. CDR3 length equals 13 residues. The CDR3 DNA is TGCAGCGCCCCCCTGGGAGCAAAAGAGACCCAGTACTTC. Amino acids: CSAPLGAKETQYF.

The table lists this clone with a few counts. The chain uses TRBV7-8 and TRBJ1-1; possibly TRBD1 for D (5 bases). Germline-derived CDR1 and CDR2 are SGHVS and FQNEAQ. The CDR3 sequence is 14 residues long. V lost 0 bases and J lost 4, with 9 bases in between. CDR3 protein: CASSLAREGTEAFF. In DNA form, the CDR3 reads TGTGCCAGCAGCTTAGCCAGGGAAGGCACTGAAGCTTTCTTT.

The chain joins TRBV6-1 to TRBJ1-2, with D tentatively TRBD1 (5 bases). Germline V gene data show CDR1 as MNHNS and CDR2 as SASEGT. The length of the CDR3 is 15 residues. Trimming left V 2 bases short and J 4 bases short, with 14 bases between. CDR3 DNA: TGTGCCAGCAGTGAAAGCGGGACCGGGGCCTATGGCTACACCTTC. The encoded protein is CASSESGTGAYGYTF.

The chain uses TRBV5-1 and TRBJ2-1; TRBD1 aligns across 10 bases. Germline loops: CDR1 SGHRS, CDR2 YFSETQ. The CDR3 extends over 16 amino acids. V was clipped by 2 bases and J by 3 bases; unmatched bases: 5. Written as DNA, the CDR3 is TGCGCCAGCAGCTTAGCCGGGACAGGGGACTACAATGAGCAGTTCTTC. Its translation: CASSLAGTGDYNEQFF.

This clone has more than one count but fewer than ten. The chain joins TRBV2 to TRBJ2-1; D might be TRBD1 (6 bases). The CDR3 has 11 residues. Germline V gene sequence: CDR1 SNHLY, CDR2 FYNNEI. The V end lost 8 bases, the J end lost 9 bases, and 11 bases lay between the germline ends. The CDR3 region is CASVRGIEQFF. Here the CDR3 DNA reads TGTGCCAGCGTCAGGGGAATTGAGCAGTTCTTC.

This chain connects TRBV7-9 to TRBJ2-3; D is undetermined. CDR3 length: 14 residues. Germline V lookup: CDR1 SEHNR, CDR2 FQNEAQ (reference sequence). V was cut by 5 bases and J by 2 bases, with 11 bases left in between. The CDR3 region is CASSVDISTDTQYF. DNA of the CDR3: TGTGCCAGCAGCGTTGACATATCCACAGATACGCAGTATTTT.

V and J are TRBV6-6 and TRBJ2-1; 8 bases align to TRBD2. CDR1 and CDR2 from the germline V gene are MNHNY and SVGAGI (reference sequence). This CDR3 is 16 amino acids long. Unmatched junction bases numbered 11, after V lost 10 bases and J lost 0 bases. The CDR3 nucleotides are TGTGCCATCAGGATAACTAGCGGCAGCTCCTACAATGAGCAGTTCTTC. It encodes CAIRITSGSSYNEQFF.

This chain uses TRBV7-6 with TRBJ2-2, with 7 bases identical to TRBD2. Trimming at V came to 6 bases and at J to 3 bases, leaving 13 bases not matched to a gene. Germline V gene data show CDR1 as SGHVS and CDR2 as FNYEAQ. The length of the CDR3 is 17 residues. CDR3 DNA sequence: TGTGCCAGCAGTTTAAGCCCCAGCGGGGATGACACCGGGGAGCTGTTTTTT. This encodes CASSLSPSGDDTGELFF.

The CDR3 region has the DNA TGCGCCAGCAGCTTGGTCTGGACAGGGAATACTGAAGCTTTCTTT. Translating it yields CASSLVWTGNTEAFF. The chain links TRBV5-1 to TRBJ1-1; 8 positions agree with TRBD1. Germline CDR1 reads SGHRS; CDR2 reads YFSETQ. CDR3 size: 15 residues. V gave up 0 bases and J gave up 5 bases; unmatched junction bases: 6.

The genes are TRBV28 and TRBJ2-2; D might be TRBD2 (5 bases). The germline CDR1 and CDR2 sequences are MDHEN and SYDVKM. The CDR3 runs to 14 residues. With 5 bases removed from V and 5 bases from J, the gap between germline ends came to 12 bases. CDR3 protein: CASSPWGETGELFF. In nucleotides, the CDR3 is TGTGCCAGCAGTCCCTGGGGAGAAACCGGGGAGCTGTTTTTT.

The V call is TRBV4-1, the J call TRBJ2-1, with 9 bases matching TRBD2. With V trimmed by 6 bases and J by 9 bases, 18 bases remained unmatched. The germline CDR1 and CDR2 sequences are MGHRA and YSYEKL. This CDR3 spans 17 amino acids. The DNA of the CDR3 is TGCGCCAGCAGACAAAGGTTTCTCCTAGCGGGATTAGGTGAGCAGTTCTTC. It specifies CASRQRFLLAGLGEQFF.

CDR3 nucleotides: TGTGCCAGCAGCCCCCTCCTCGAGCAGAAAGAGACCCAGTACTTC. Translation gives CASSPLLEQKETQYF. The chain combines TRBV14 with TRBJ2-5; D gene uncertain. V was trimmed by 4 bases and J by 3 bases, leaving 15 bases between them. In germline, CDR1 is SGHDN, CDR2 FVKESK. The CDR3 is 15 residues long.

There are a few counts of this clone. The V and J genes are TRBV23-1 and TRBJ1-4; D remains ambiguous. TRBV23-1 falls under the ORF class, with uncertain function. The ends were cut back, 0 bases at V and 7 bases at J, with 12 bases in the middle. There are 15 residues in the CDR3. CDR3 sequence reads: CASSQSGPSGEKLFF. For the CDR3, the DNA is TGCGCCAGCAGTCAATCCGGCCCCTCGGGTGAAAAACTGTTTTTT.

This clone came up many times. The chain has TRBV4-3 and TRBJ1-1, with D unclear. Germline CDR1 is LGHNA and CDR2 is YSLEER. The CDR3 is 14 amino acids. Trimming left V 1 base short and J 5 bases short, with 11 bases between. CDR3 region: CASSQVSISTEAFF. CDR3 DNA: TGCGCCAGCAGCCAAGTGTCTATCTCTACTGAAGCTTTCTTT.

This clone was observed a handful of times. The V and J genes are TRBV4-1 and TRBJ2-5; 12 positions match TRBD2. The CDR3 has 15 residues. Unmatched junction bases numbered 1, after V lost 3 bases and J lost 2 bases. CDR1 is MGHRA and CDR2 is YSYEKL in the germline V gene. The CDR3 reads CASSHGTSGQETQYF. The CDR3 DNA sequence: TGCGCCAGCAGCCACGGGACTAGCGGGCAAGAGACCCAGTACTTC.

The chain carries TRBV27 and TRBJ2-1; D gene uncertain. CDR1 MNHEY and CDR2 SMNVEV come from the germline V gene (reference sequence). The CDR3 totals 12 residues. Trimming took off 2 bases at V and 9 bases at J, with 8 bases between the two ends. CDR3 bases: TGTGCCAGCAGTTTAATTGGGTCTGAGCAGTTCTTC. It codes for CASSLIGSEQFF.

The chain recombines TRBV10-2 with TRBJ2-7, with D unclear. Trimming left V 9 bases short and J 7 bases short, with 13 bases between. CDR1 is WSHSY and CDR2 is SAAADI in the germline V gene. The CDR3 runs to 11 residues. The CDR3 nucleotides are TGCGCCAGTTCCTTTTCCGGGGAGCAGTACTTC. Protein product: CASSFSGEQYF.

V and J are TRBV30 and TRBJ2-7; D is ambiguous. CDR3 size: 12 residues. Per the germline V gene, CDR1 is GTSNPN and CDR2 is SVGIG (reference sequence). Trimming shortened V by 0 bases and J by 7 bases, and 10 bases separated the two germline ends. DNA for the CDR3: TGTGCCTGGAGTGTATCCGGTAAGGAGCAGTACTTC. This encodes CAWSVSGKEQYF.